This is a list of T cell receptor beta chains from one sample in a study of blood T cell repertoires in COVID-19. The assay was immunoSEQ multiplex PCR, and TCRdb's table has in-frame clones only and misses some. Of hundreds of thousands of clones listed, roughly 86% were seen once; the top ten hold approximately 1.8%. The specimen sequenced was peripheral blood. All receptors derive from a woman aged 25-40 years with COVID-19, enrolled during active disease. CDR3s include the opening cysteine and the closing phenylalanine or tryptophan. Each record gives: J gene, V gene, clone size, D gene, CDR3 protein, CDR3 DNA. A D gene is named only where the DNA matches it firmly. Expanded clones are given a class, and other clones once, few, many or no size at all.

TRBJ1-1,TRBV10-1,.,TRBD1,CASSERTGRAEAFF,TGCGCCAGCAGTGAGCGGACAGGGAGGGCTGAAGCTTTCTTT
TRBJ2-2,TRBV7-9,.,.,CASSGSTGELFF,TGTGCCTCTTCCGGGAGCACCGGGGAGCTGTTTTTT
TRBJ2-3,TRBV5-1,once,TRBD1,CASSSETSDRVYTDTQYF,TGCGCCAGCAGCTCTGAAACATCCGACAGGGTATACACAGATACGCAGTATTTT
TRBJ2-5,TRBV19,.,TRBD1,CASRTGAEETQYF,TGTGCCAGTAGAACAGGGGCCGAAGAGACCCAGTACTTC
TRBJ2-3,TRBV2,.,TRBD2,CASSPTAGALTDTQYF,TGTGCCAGCAGTCCCACAGCGGGGGCCCTCACAGATACGCAGTATTTT
TRBJ1-6,TRBV2,.,.,CASIGHTYNSPLHF,TGTGCCAGCATAGGACATACCTATAATTCACCCCTCCACTTT
TRBJ1-1,TRBV6-6,.,.,CASSYSRETEAFF,TGTGCCAGCAGTTACTCCAGGGAAACTGAAGCTTTCTTT
TRBJ2-7,TRBV7-9,.,TRBD1,CASSSKTPGTEFYEQYF,TGTGCCAGCAGCTCCAAAACCCCCGGGACAGAATTCTACGAGCAGTACTTC
TRBJ1-5,TRBV2,.,TRBD1,CASSEGQGMTQHF,TGTGCCAGCAGCGAGGGACAGGGTATGACCCAGCATTTT
TRBJ1-2,TRBV29-1,once,TRBD1,CSVPDRNYGYTF,TGCAGCGTTCCGGACAGGAACTATGGCTACACCTTC
TRBJ1-1,TRBV28,.,.,CASSLGQTNTEAFF,TGTGCCAGCAGTTTAGGACAGACTAACACTGAAGCTTTCTTT
TRBJ1-5,TRBV28,once,.,CASSLDRQSNQPQHF,TGTGCCAGCAGCCTCGACAGGCAGAGCAATCAGCCCCAGCATTTT
TRBJ2-3,TRBV2,.,TRBD2,CASSGGARDTQYF,TGTGCCAGCAGCGGGGGGGCAAGGGATACGCAGTATTTT
TRBJ1-4,TRBV5-6,.,.,CASSFRAGFEKLFF,TGTGCCAGCAGCTTCCGCGCAGGGTTTGAAAAACTGTTTTTT
TRBJ1-1,TRBV6-5,.,.,CASETGKGDTEAFF,TGTGCCAGCGAAACAGGGAAGGGCGACACTGAAGCTTTCTTT
TRBJ1-1,TRBV5-4,.,TRBD1,CASSFDRGTEAFF,TGTGCCAGCAGCTTCGACAGGGGAACTGAAGCTTTCTTT
TRBJ1-5,TRBV6-5,.,.,CASSYTGGQPQHF,TGTGCCAGCAGTTACACGGGGGGTCAGCCCCAGCATTTT
TRBJ1-6,TRBV6-2/TRBV6-3,few,TRBD1,CASSVGQGNSPLHF,TGTGCCAGCAGTGTCGGACAGGGGAACTCACCCCTCCACTTT
TRBJ1-5,TRBV28,.,TRBD1,CASSLPGGGPTSNQPQHF,TGTGCCAGCAGTCTCCCGGGAGGGGGCCCGACGAGCAATCAGCCCCAGCATTTT
TRBJ1-3,TRBV28,.,TRBD1,CASAYRGRRGLLYF,TGTGCCAGCGCATACAGGGGGCGCCGGGGCCTATTATATTTT
TRBJ1-5,TRBV4-2,few,TRBD1,CASSQGFRGVGNQPQHF,TGTGCCAGCAGCCAAGGATTCAGGGGGGTTGGCAATCAGCCCCAGCATTTT
TRBJ1-3,TRBV6-1,.,.,CASSEADAVGGIYF,TGTGCCAGCAGTGAAGCCGATGCTGTGGGGGGCATATATTTT
TRBJ2-5,TRBV7-6,.,.,CASSLLVADQETQYF,TGTGCCAGCAGCTTATTAGTGGCGGATCAAGAGACCCAGTACTTC
TRBJ1-3,TRBV6-1,.,.,CASSEPPLASSGNTIYF,TGTGCCAGCAGTGAACCCCCCCTAGCGAGCTCTGGAAACACCATATATTTT
TRBJ2-1,TRBV7-2,.,TRBD2,CASRLLAASSYNEQFF,TGTGCCAGCAGATTACTAGCGGCCAGCTCCTACAATGAGCAGTTCTTC
TRBJ2-3,TRBV5-4,.,TRBD2,CASSDGLDGDTQYF,TGTGCCAGCAGCGACGGACTAGACGGAGATACGCAGTATTTT
TRBJ1-6,TRBV5-1,.,.,CASSLAFRATNSPLHF,TGCGCCAGCAGCTTGGCCTTCAGGGCTACCAATTCACCCCTCCACTTT
TRBJ1-3,TRBV6-5,.,.,CASSPGYTSGNTIYF,TGTGCCAGCAGCCCCGGGTATACCTCTGGAAACACCATATATTTT
TRBJ2-5,TRBV7-2,.,.,CASSSQGETQYF,TGTGCCAGCAGCTCCCAGGGGGAGACCCAGTACTTC
TRBJ2-7,TRBV7-2,.,.,CASSKMGGMNPYEQYF,TGTGCCAGCAGCAAGATGGGCGGGATGAACCCCTACGAGCAGTACTTC
TRBJ1-1,TRBV5-4,once,TRBD1,CASSLNPDRGREAFF,TGTGCCAGCAGCTTAAATCCGGACAGGGGGCGCGAAGCTTTCTTT
TRBJ1-2,TRBV9,.,.,CASSAGDYGGYTF,TGTGCCAGCAGCGCCGGGGATTACGGAGGCTACACCTTC
TRBJ1-1,TRBV6-5,.,TRBD1,CAIKGTANTEAFF,TGTGCCATTAAGGGGACAGCGAACACTGAAGCTTTCTTT
TRBJ1-6,TRBV5-4,.,.,CASSPGHVNSPLHF,TGTGCCAGCAGCCCGGGACACGTTAATTCACCCCTCCACTTT
TRBJ1-2,TRBV3-1/TRBV3-2,.,.,CASSQVEEYGYTF,TGTGCCAGCAGCCAAGTTGAGGAGTATGGCTACACCTTC
TRBJ1-3,TRBV11-2,.,.,CASGNRGTGNTIYF,TGTGCCAGCGGGAACCGGGGAACTGGAAACACCATATATTTT
TRBJ2-3,TRBV2,.,.,CASSDTGDTQYF,TGTGCCAGCAGTGATACGGGAGATACGCAGTATTTT
TRBJ2-5,TRBV5-4,once,TRBD1,CASSLGLGQGFQETQYF,TGTGCCAGCAGCTTAGGCCTGGGACAGGGGTTCCAAGAGACCCAGTACTTC
TRBJ1-1,TRBV5-5,.,.,CASIFGGDTEAFF,TGTGCCAGCATATTCGGGGGAGACACTGAAGCTTTCTTT
TRBJ2-5,TRBV5-4,.,.,CASSSGLGASVETQYF,TGTGCCAGCAGCTCCGGGCTGGGTGCTAGCGTAGAGACCCAGTACTTC
TRBJ1-6,TRBV7-2,.,TRBD1,CASSPKQGAFDYNSPLHF,TGTGCCAGCAGCCCCAAACAGGGGGCGTTTGACTATAATTCACCCCTCCACTTT
TRBJ1-2,TRBV19,.,.,CASSSSGFGYTF,TGTGCCAGTAGTAGCTCAGGGTTTGGCTACACCTTC
TRBJ1-1,TRBV6-5,few,TRBD1,CASRPDRGTEAFF,TGTGCCAGCAGACCCGACAGGGGAACTGAAGCTTTCTTT
TRBJ2-4,TRBV2,.,.,CASKLGLLDGKNIQYF,TGTGCCAGCAAATTGGGACTCCTCGACGGGAAAAACATTCAGTACTTC
TRBJ1-3,TRBV21-1,few,.,CASSKATGGNGNTIYF,TGTGCCAGCAGCAAAGCGACAGGGGGCAACGGAAACACCATATATTTT
TRBJ2-6,TRBV7-2,.,TRBD1,CASSPQTGGYSGANVLTF,TGTGCCAGCAGCCCACAGACAGGGGGTTACTCTGGGGCCAACGTCCTGACTTTC
TRBJ2-5,TRBV13,.,TRBD1,CASSSEQGARQETQYF,TGTGCCAGCAGTTCAGAACAGGGGGCGCGGCAAGAGACCCAGTACTTC
TRBJ1-2,TRBV28,few,TRBD1,CASELQGAGGYTF,TGTGCCAGCGAACTACAGGGGGCTGGTGGCTACACCTTC
TRBJ2-7,TRBV5-6,.,TRBD1,CASSWDSRNSYEQYF,TGTGCCAGCAGCTGGGACAGCCGGAACTCCTACGAGCAGTACTTC
TRBJ1-1,TRBV7-9,few,.,CASSLGGSNTEAFF,TGTGCCAGCAGCTTAGGAGGATCAAACACTGAAGCTTTCTTT
TRBJ1-5,TRBV10-3,.,TRBD1,CAISPGDSQPQHF,TGTGCCATCAGCCCAGGGGACAGCCAGCCCCAGCATTTT
TRBJ2-2,TRBV24-1,.,TRBD1,CATGRQGGTGELFF,TGTGCCACCGGCAGACAGGGGGGTACCGGGGAGCTGTTTTTT
TRBJ1-2,TRBV5-6,.,.,CASSEEFTVLSGYTF,TGTGCCAGCAGTGAGGAGTTTACGGTTCTTTCTGGCTACACCTTC